This T cell receptor beta chain stems from a study of control samples from healthy donors and cancer patients. From germline, CDR1 is LGHNT and CDR2 FRNRAP. There are 15 residues in the CDR3. The V end lost 4 bases, the J end lost 2 bases, and 11 bases lay between the germline ends. This table comes from immunoSEQ multiplex PCR, and its TCRdb copy is limited to in-frame clones, with some not included. Seen here are tens of thousands of clones, around four fifths observed once, and the top ten hold around a fifth. The clonotype comes from a man aged 25 to 40 in good health. The gene calls are TRBV12-5 and TRBJ2-2, with D possibly being TRBD1 (6 bases). The source material was blood. CDR3 sequence: CASGSGQINTGELFF. CDR3 bases: TGTGCTAGTGGTTCTGGACAGATCAACACCGGGGAGCTGTTTTTT.